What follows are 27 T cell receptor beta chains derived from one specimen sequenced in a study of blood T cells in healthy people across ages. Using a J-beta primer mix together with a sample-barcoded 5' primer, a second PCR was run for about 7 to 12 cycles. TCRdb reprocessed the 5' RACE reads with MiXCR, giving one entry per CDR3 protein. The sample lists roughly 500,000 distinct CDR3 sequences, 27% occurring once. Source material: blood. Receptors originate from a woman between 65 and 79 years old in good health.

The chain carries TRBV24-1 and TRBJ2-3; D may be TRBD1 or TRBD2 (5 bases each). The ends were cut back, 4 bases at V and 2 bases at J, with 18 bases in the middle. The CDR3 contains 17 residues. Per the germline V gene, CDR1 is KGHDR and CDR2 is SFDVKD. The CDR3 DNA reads TGTGCCACCAGTGAGCCCCGGGACGGAAAATACACAGATACGCAGTATTTT. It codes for CATSEPRDGKYTDTQYF.

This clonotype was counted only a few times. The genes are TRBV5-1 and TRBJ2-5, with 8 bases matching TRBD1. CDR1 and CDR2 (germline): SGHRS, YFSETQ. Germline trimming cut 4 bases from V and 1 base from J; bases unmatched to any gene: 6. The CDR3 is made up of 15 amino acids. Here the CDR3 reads CASSRTGRFQETQYF. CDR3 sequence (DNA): TGCGCCAGCAGCCGGACAGGGCGCTTCCAAGAGACCCAGTACTTC.

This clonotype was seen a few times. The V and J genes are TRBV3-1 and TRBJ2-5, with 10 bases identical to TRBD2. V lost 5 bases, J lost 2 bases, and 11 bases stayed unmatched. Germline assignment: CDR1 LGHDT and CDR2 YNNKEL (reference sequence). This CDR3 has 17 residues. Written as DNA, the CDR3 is TGTGCCAGCAGCGGCCCCCCTAGCGGGGGCCTACAAGAGACCCAGTACTTC. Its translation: CASSGPPSGGLQETQYF.

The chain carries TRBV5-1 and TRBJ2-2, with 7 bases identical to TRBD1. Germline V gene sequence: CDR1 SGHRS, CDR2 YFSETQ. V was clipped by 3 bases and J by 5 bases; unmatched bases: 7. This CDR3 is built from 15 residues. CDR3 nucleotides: TGCGCCAGCAGCTATGGACAGGTTCCTACCGGGGAGCTGTTTTTT. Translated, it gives CASSYGQVPTGELFF.

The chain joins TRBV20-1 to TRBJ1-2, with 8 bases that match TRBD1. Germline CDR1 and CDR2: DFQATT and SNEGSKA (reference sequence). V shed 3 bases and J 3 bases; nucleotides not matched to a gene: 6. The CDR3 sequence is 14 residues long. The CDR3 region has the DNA TGCAGTGCTAGGCAGGGGGCCCAAGACTATGGCTACACCTTC. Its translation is CSARQGAQDYGYTF.

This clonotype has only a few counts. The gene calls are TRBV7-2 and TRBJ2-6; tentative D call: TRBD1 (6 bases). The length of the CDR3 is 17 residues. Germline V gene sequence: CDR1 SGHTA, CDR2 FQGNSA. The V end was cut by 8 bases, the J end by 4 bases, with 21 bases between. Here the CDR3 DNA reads TGTGCCAGCGCTCTAAGAGGGGGAAGCTCCGGGGCCAACGTCCTGACTTTC. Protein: CASALRGGSSGANVLTF.

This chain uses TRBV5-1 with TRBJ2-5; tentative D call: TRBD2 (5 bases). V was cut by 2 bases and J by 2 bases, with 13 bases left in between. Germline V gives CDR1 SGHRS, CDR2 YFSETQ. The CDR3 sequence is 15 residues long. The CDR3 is CASSFNAGQQETQYF. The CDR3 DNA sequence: TGCGCCAGCAGCTTTAATGCGGGCCAACAAGAGACCCAGTACTTC.

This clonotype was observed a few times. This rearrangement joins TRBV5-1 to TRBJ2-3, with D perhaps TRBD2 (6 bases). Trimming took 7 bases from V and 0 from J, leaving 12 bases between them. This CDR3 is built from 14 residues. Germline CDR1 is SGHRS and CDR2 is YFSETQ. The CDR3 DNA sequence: TGCGCCAGCCTCCGGGAGCCTAGCACAGATACGCAGTATTTT. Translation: CASLREPSTDTQYF.

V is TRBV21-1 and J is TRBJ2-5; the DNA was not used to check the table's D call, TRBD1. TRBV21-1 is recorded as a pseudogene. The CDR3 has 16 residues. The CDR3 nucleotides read TGTGCCAGCACAGGGACAGAGAACCGGGACGCGGAGACCCAGTACTTC. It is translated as CASTGTENRDAETQYF.

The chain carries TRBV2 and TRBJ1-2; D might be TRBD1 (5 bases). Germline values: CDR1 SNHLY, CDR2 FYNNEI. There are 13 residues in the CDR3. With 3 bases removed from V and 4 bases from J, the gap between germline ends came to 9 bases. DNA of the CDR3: TGTGCCAGCAGTGATTGGGGCTCCTATGGCTACACCTTC. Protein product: CASSDWGSYGYTF. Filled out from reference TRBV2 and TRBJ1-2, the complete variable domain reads EPEVTQTPSHQVTQMGQEVILRCVPISNHLYFYWYRQILGQKVEFLVSFYNNEISEKSEIFDDQFSVERPDGSNFTLKIRSTKLEDSAMYFCASSDWGSYGYTFGSGTRLTVV.

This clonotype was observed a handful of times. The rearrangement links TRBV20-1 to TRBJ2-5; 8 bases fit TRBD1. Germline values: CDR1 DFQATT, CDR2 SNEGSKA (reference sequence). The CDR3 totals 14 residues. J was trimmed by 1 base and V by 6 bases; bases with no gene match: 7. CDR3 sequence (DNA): TGCAGTGCCACTGCAACAGGGGGCCAAGAGACCCAGTACTTC. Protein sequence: CSATATGGQETQYF.

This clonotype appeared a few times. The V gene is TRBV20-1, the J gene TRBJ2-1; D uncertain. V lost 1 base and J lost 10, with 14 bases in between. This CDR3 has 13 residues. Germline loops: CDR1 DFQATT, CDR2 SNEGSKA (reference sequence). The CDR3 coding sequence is TGCAGTGCTAGAGGTACCCTACCCAAGGAGCAGTTCTTC. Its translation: CSARGTLPKEQFF.

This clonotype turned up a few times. In DNA, the CDR3 is TGTGCCAGCAGCTTAGACGGTGTTGGACTAATGAACACTGAAGCTTTCTTT. The encoded protein is CASSLDGVGLMNTEAFF. J is TRBJ1-1 and V is TRBV11-2; D gene ambiguous. Germline V gene data show CDR1 as SGHAT and CDR2 as FQNNGV. The CDR3 loop spans 17 amino acids. V was shortened by 0 bases and J by 0 bases, with 14 bases between the two germline ends. Using reference TRBV11-2 and TRBJ1-1 for the parts outside the CDR3, the full variable domain is EAGVAQSPRYKIIEKRQSVAFWCNPISGHATLYWYQQILGQGPKLLIQFQNNGVVDDSQLPKDRFSAERLKGVDSTLKIQPAKLEDSAVYLCASSLDGVGLMNTEAFFGQGTRLTVV.

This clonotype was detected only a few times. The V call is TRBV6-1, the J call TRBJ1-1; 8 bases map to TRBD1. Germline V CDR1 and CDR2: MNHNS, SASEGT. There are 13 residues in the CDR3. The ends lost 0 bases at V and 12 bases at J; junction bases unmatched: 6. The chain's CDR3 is CASSEAQQGVTFF. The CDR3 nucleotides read TGTGCCAGCAGTGAAGCCCAACAGGGGGTTACTTTCTTT.

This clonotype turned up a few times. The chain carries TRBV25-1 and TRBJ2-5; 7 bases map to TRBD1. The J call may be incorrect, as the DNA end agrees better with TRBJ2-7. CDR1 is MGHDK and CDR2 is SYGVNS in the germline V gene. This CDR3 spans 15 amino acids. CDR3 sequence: CASSVTGAGDYEQYF. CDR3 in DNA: TGTGCCAGCAGTGTAACAGGGGCAGGGGACTACGAGCAGTACTTC.

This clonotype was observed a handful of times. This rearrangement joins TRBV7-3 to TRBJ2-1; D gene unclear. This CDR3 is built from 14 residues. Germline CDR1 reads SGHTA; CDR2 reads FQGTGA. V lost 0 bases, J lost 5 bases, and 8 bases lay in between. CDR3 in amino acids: CASSLTKAHNEQFF. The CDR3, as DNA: TGTGCCAGCAGCTTAACGAAGGCCCACAATGAGCAGTTCTTC.

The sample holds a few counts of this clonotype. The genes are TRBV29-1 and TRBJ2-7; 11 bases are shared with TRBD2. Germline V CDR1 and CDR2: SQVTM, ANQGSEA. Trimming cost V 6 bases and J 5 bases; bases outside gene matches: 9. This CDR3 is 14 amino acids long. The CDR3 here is CSVHSGGAAHEQYF. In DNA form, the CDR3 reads TGCAGCGTACATAGCGGGGGGGCCGCCCACGAGCAGTACTTC.

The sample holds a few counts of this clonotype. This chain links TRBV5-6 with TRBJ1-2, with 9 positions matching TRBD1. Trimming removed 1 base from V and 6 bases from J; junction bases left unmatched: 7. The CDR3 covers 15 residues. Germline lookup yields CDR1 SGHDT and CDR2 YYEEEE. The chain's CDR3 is CASSLLWDRVDGYTF. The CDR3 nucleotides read TGTGCCAGCAGCTTGCTTTGGGACAGGGTGGATGGCTACACCTTC.

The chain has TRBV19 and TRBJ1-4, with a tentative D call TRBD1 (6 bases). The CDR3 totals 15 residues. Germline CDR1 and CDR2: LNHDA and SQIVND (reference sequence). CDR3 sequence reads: CATKDRPSTNEKLFF. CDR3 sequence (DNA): TGTGCAACAAAAGACAGGCCGAGCACTAATGAAAAACTGTTTTTT.

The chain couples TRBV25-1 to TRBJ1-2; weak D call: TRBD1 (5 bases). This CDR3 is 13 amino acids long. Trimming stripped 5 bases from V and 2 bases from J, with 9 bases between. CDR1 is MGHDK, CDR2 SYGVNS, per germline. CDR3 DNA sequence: TGTGCCAGCAGTAGGGGCCCAAACTATGGCTACACCTTC. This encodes CASSRGPNYGYTF.

The CDR3 protein is CASSPGVYQETQYF. CDR3 in DNA: TGCGCCAGCAGCCCGGGAGTTTACCAAGAGACCCAGTACTTC. The rearrangement uses TRBV5-1 and TRBJ2-5; tentatively, D is TRBD2 (6 bases). The CDR3 extends over 14 amino acids. Trimming took 4 bases from V and 0 from J, leaving 10 bases between them. The germline gives CDR1 SGHRS, CDR2 YFSETQ.

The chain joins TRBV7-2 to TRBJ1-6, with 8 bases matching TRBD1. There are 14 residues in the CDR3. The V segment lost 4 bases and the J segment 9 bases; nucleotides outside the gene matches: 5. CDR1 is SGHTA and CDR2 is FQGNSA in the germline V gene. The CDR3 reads CASSSGTGPSPLHF. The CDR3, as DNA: TGTGCCAGCAGCTCGGGGACAGGACCTTCACCCCTCCACTTT.

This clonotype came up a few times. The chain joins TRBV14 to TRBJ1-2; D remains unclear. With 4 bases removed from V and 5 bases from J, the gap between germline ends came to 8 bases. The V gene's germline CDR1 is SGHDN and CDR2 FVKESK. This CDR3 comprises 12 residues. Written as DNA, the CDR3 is TGTGCCAGCAGCCGGGATTGGTATGGCTACACCTTC. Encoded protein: CASSRDWYGYTF.

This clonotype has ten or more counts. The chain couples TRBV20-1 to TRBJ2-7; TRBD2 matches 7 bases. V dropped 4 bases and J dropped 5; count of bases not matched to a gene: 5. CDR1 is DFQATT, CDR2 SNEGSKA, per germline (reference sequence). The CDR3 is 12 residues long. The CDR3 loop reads CSAIPGGHEQYF. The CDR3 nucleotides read TGCAGTGCTATCCCGGGGGGTCACGAGCAGTACTTC.

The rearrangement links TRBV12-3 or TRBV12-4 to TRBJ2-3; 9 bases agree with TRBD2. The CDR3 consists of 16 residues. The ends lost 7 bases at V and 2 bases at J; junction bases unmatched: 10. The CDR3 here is CASTPLSGGDTDTQYF. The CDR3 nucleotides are TGTGCCAGCACCCCTCTTAGCGGGGGAGACACAGATACGCAGTATTTT.

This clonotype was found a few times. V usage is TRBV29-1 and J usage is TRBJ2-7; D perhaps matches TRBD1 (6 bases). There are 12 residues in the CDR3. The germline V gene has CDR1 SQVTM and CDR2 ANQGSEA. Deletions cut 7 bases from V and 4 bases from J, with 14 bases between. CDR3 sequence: CSGRTGPYEQYF. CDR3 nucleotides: TGCAGCGGCCGAACAGGGCCATACGAGCAGTACTTC.

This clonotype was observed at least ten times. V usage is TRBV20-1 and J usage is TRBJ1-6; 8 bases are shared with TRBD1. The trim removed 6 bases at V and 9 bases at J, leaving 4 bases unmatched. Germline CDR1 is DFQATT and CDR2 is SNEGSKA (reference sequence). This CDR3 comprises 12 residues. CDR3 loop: CSARTGSSPLHF. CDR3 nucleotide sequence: TGCAGTGCGCGGACAGGGAGTTCACCCCTCCACTTT.